This T cell receptor (beta chain) was captured in a study of cytomegalovirus exposure and HLA in healthy donors. A multiplex PCR was run with 60 Vbeta primers and 13 Jbeta primers. How the authors handled the data: A later analysis tallied about 80 million unique TCR beta chains, around 12 million of them shared. TCRdb's table, derived via immunoSEQ multiplex PCR, lists solely in-frame clones and lacks some. The DNA was the basis for D and trimming; V, J and clone size are from that table. The sample holds approximately 200,000 clones. Participants comprised healthy donors of bone marrow. Germline V CDR1 and CDR2: SGHTA, FQGNSA. The V and J ends lost 2 bases and 1 base, in that order; junction bases with no gene match: 3. The CDR3 totals 15 residues.

The V gene is TRBV7-2, the J gene TRBJ1-1; 8 nucleotides align to TRBD1. This receptor was taken from a boy between 10 and 17 years old in good health and CMV-seronegative. The specimen sequenced was PBMCs. The CDR3 reads CASSLTGQGNTEAFF. CDR3 coding DNA: TGTGCCAGCAGCTTAACAGGACAGGGGAACACTGAAGCTTTCTTT.